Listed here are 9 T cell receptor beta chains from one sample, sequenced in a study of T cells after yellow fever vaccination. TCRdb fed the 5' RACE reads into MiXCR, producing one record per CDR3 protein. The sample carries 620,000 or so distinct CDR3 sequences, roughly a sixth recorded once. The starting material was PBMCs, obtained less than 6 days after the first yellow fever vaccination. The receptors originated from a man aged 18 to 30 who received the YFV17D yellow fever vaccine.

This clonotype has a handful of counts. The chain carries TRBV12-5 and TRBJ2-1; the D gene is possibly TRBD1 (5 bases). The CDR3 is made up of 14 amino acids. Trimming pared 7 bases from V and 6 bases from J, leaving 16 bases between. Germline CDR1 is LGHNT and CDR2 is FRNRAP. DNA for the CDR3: TGTGCTAGTGTACCAGGTCGGACAATCAATGAGCAGTTCTTC. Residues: CASVPGRTINEQFF.

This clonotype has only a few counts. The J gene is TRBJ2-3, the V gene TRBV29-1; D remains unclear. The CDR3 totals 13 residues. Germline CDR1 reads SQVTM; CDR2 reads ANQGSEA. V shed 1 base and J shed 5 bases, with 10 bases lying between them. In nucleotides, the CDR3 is TGCAGCGTTGAAGGGGTGCTAGGAGATACGCAGTATTTT. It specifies CSVEGVLGDTQYF.

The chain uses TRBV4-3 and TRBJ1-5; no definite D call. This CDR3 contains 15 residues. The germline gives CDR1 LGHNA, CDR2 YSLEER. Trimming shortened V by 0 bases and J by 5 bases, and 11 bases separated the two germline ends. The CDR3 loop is CASSQDSGLDQPQHF. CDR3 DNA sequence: TGCGCCAGCAGCCAAGATTCGGGGTTGGATCAGCCCCAGCATTTT.

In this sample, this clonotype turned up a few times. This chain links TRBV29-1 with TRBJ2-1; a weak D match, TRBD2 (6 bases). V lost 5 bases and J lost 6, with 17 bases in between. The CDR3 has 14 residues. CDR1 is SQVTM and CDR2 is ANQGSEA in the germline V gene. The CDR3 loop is CSVYRDGGINEQFF. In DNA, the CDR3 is TGCAGCGTTTACCGAGACGGGGGAATCAATGAGCAGTTCTTC.

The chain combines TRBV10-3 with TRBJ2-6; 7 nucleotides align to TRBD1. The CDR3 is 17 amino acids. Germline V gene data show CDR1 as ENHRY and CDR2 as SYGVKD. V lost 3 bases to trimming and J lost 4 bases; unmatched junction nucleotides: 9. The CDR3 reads CAISDPDRVSGANVLTF. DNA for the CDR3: TGTGCCATCAGTGACCCCGACAGGGTATCGGGGGCCAACGTCCTGACTTTC.

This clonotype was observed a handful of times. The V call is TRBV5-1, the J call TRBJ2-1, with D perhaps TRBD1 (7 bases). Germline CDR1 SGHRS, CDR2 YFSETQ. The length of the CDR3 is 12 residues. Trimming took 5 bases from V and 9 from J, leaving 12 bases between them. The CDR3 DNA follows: TGCGCCAGCAGTTATCAGGGGGGTGAGCAGTTCTTC. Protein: CASSYQGGEQFF.

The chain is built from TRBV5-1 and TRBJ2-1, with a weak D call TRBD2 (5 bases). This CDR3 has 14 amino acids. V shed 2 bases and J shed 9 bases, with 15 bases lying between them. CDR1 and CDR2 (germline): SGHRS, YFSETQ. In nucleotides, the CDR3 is TGCGCCAGCAGCTTACTCTCGTCGGGAAGTGAGCAGTTCTTC. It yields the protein CASSLLSSGSEQFF.

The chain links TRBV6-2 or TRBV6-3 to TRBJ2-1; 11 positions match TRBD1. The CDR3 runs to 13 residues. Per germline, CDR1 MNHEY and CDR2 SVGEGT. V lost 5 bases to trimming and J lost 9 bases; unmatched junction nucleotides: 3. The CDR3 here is CASSRTGGFEQFF. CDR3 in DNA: TGTGCCAGCAGTAGGACAGGGGGCTTTGAGCAGTTCTTC.

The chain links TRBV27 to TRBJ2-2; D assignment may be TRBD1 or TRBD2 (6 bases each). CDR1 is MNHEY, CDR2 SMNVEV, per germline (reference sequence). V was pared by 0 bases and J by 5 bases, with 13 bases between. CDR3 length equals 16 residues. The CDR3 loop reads CASSLSMGGWTGELFF. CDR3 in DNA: TGTGCCAGCAGTTTATCGATGGGGGGCTGGACCGGGGAGCTGTTTTTT.